A selection of T cell receptor beta chains follows, all from one sample in a study of T cells in Graves' hyperthyroidism and ophthalmopathy. TCRdb fed the multiplex PCR reads into MiXCR, producing one record per CDR3 protein. Here the sample spans about 590,000 distinct CDR3 sequences, approximately 14% being singletons. Sequencing was done on a sample of blood. These receptors all come from a woman in her twenties or thirties with Graves' hyperthyroidism. Each CDR3 is given without its conserved first and last residue. The order of the fields is J gene, V gene, CDR3 protein.

J gene: TRBJ2-7; V gene: TRBV20-1; CDR3 protein: SASYGRAGGYEQY
J gene: TRBJ1-1; V gene: TRBV19; CDR3 protein: ASNIWGPGHTEAF
J gene: TRBJ1-1; V gene: TRBV7-3; CDR3 protein: ASSPTGWSTEAF
J gene: TRBJ2-7; V gene: TRBV5-1; CDR3 protein: ASSPEPLSYEQY
J gene: TRBJ2-7; V gene: TRBV5-6; CDR3 protein: ASSLEASGTWGEQY
J gene: TRBJ2-3; V gene: TRBV20-1; CDR3 protein: SAGRTSGSLDTQY
J gene: TRBJ2-7; V gene: TRBV29-1; CDR3 protein: SVEFQQGQVPYEQY
J gene: TRBJ2-3; V gene: TRBV4-1; CDR3 protein: ASSQETLHTDTQY
J gene: TRBJ1-1; V gene: TRBV28; CDR3 protein: ASSFWQGLNTEAF
J gene: TRBJ2-3; V gene: TRBV18; CDR3 protein: VSSGTDTQY
J gene: TRBJ2-1; V gene: TRBV29-1; CDR3 protein: SVEGRAQGSYNEQF
J gene: TRBJ1-4; V gene: TRBV6-5; CDR3 protein: ASSSAGTGEEKLF
J gene: TRBJ2-7; V gene: TRBV7-9; CDR3 protein: VSSPSHQGYEQY
J gene: TRBJ1-2; V gene: TRBV20-1; CDR3 protein: SALSRPGGYGYT
J gene: TRBJ1-2; V gene: TRBV27; CDR3 protein: ASSLGEGAYGYT
J gene: TRBJ2-1; V gene: TRBV7-2; CDR3 protein: ASSFAGGGVEQF
J gene: TRBJ1-3; V gene: TRBV20-1; CDR3 protein: SANRVLGNTIY
J gene: TRBJ2-3; V gene: TRBV6-2/TRBV6-3; CDR3 protein: ASTRAPEDTQY
J gene: TRBJ2-6; V gene: TRBV30; CDR3 protein: AWDVTRTGSGANVLT
J gene: TRBJ2-1; V gene: TRBV5-1; CDR3 protein: ASSPQAGSLYNEQF
J gene: TRBJ2-7; V gene: TRBV6-5; CDR3 protein: ASSYSGDASSYEQY
J gene: TRBJ2-5; V gene: TRBV28; CDR3 protein: ASSSRWGQGY
J gene: TRBJ2-2; V gene: TRBV20-1; CDR3 protein: SARTSGSGELF
J gene: TRBJ1-3; V gene: TRBV4-3; CDR3 protein: ASSQVGLFGNTIY
J gene: TRBJ2-5; V gene: TRBV7-3; CDR3 protein: ASSPRSGPGPQY
J gene: TRBJ2-7; V gene: TRBV3-1; CDR3 protein: ASSRDLLYEQY
J gene: TRBJ2-3; V gene: TRBV15; CDR3 protein: ATSRDLTQGATDTQY
J gene: TRBJ2-5; V gene: TRBV12-3/TRBV12-4; CDR3 protein: ASSLFEETQY
J gene: TRBJ2-5; V gene: TRBV5-1; CDR3 protein: ASSLAQTTGGLAETQY
J gene: TRBJ2-3; V gene: TRBV20-1; CDR3 protein: SARDSTSGSIDTDTQY
J gene: TRBJ1-1; V gene: TRBV20-1; CDR3 protein: SARNPPGQITEAF
J gene: TRBJ1-1; V gene: TRBV4-1; CDR3 protein: ASSQVDRQAEAF
J gene: TRBJ1-1; V gene: TRBV28; CDR3 protein: ASSPGGHQGTEAF
J gene: TRBJ2-7; V gene: TRBV3-1; CDR3 protein: ASSQDLASGSNEQY
J gene: TRBJ2-1; V gene: TRBV27; CDR3 protein: ASRGLFNEQF
J gene: TRBJ2-1; V gene: TRBV6-5; CDR3 protein: ASSYSTATSGAYNEQF
J gene: TRBJ2-3; V gene: TRBV2; CDR3 protein: ASRGAGTGTDTQY
J gene: TRBJ1-2; V gene: TRBV11-2; CDR3 protein: ASSLPGTYNYGYT